The table lists the clone carrying this T cell receptor (beta chain) with a few counts. What it binds is unknown. Germline V gene sequence: CDR1 WSHSY, CDR2 SAAADI. This CDR3 comprises 16 residues. J lost 9 bases, V lost 2 bases, and 12 bases had no gene match. This record comes from a study of T cell repertoires in cytomegalovirus infection. Overall study context: As its CMV epitopes, the study selected recently identified HLA-C-restricted and well-studied HLA-B-restricted targets.

From the reads, TCRdb called clonotypes with MiXCR, one entry per CDR3 protein. In the table there are some 310,000 distinct CDR3 sequences, around 25% of which are singletons. Study-wide points: Identification of carriers of CMV plus the relevant HLA was performed using cumulative public TCR beta family frequency.

The chain recombines TRBV10-2 with TRBJ2-1; 8 bases line up with TRBD2. The sample in question was cultured PBMCs, obtained from culture after CMV antigen stimulation. This sequence was found in a human donor in good health (CMV status not recorded). Some clones in this sample may be carry-over from other donors' samples. The CDR3 reads CASSERTSRLASEQFF. DNA of the CDR3: TGCGCCAGCAGTGAGAGGACTAGCCGGCTTGCAAGTGAGCAGTTCTTC.